The rows below give T cell receptor beta chains drawn from one sample of a study of cytomegalovirus exposure and HLA in healthy donors. Profiled with immunoSEQ multiplex PCR; TCRdb holds only in-frame clones, not every one. The table includes around 160,000 clones, 88% detected once. Source material: PBMCs. These receptors were taken from a man between 18 and 29 years old in good health and CMV-seronegative. Each CDR3 is given with its conserved first and last residue. The D gene is left open where the match is weak. Rows give clone size only sometimes, using once, few, many, or a class for an expanded clone.

size: once
V: TRBV14
J: TRBJ2-2
D: TRBD2
DNA: TGTGCCAGCAGCCAAGATCCAGCGGGGTCGAACACCGGGGAGCTGTTTTTT
CDR3: CASSQDPAGSNTGELFF

size: -
V: TRBV29-1
J: TRBJ1-2
D: -
DNA: TGCAGCGTTGAACAGGGTCGGTATGGCTACACCTTC
CDR3: CSVEQGRYGYTF

size: -
V: TRBV11-1
J: TRBJ1-1
D: -
DNA: TGTGCCAGCAGCTTCGGGGGGGCGCTGAGGTTCACTGAAGCTTTCTTT
CDR3: CASSFGGALRFTEAFF

size: -
V: TRBV29-1
J: TRBJ1-1
D: TRBD1
DNA: TGCAGCGTTAACATGGGACAGAGAGGCATGAACACTGAAGCTTTCTTT
CDR3: CSVNMGQRGMNTEAFF

size: -
V: TRBV5-8
J: TRBJ1-1
D: -
DNA: TGTGCCAGCAGCGATCACAGGGCAGAAGCTTTCTTT
CDR3: CASSDHRAEAFF

size: -
V: TRBV11-3
J: TRBJ1-1
D: -
DNA: TGTGCCAGCAGCTTACAGGGGACAAGCGCTGAAGCTTTCTTT
CDR3: CASSLQGTSAEAFF

size: -
V: TRBV19
J: TRBJ1-1
D: -
DNA: TGTGCCAGTAGGTTCCGGGGGGCAGGGACTGAAGCTTTCTTT
CDR3: CASRFRGAGTEAFF

size: -
V: TRBV14
J: TRBJ1-2
D: -
DNA: TGTGCCAGCAGCCGACAGAGCACAGGGAACTATGGCTACACCTTC
CDR3: CASSRQSTGNYGYTF

size: -
V: TRBV19
J: TRBJ1-1
D: TRBD1
DNA: TGTGCCAGTAGGAAAACCAGGGGGCTGAACACTGAAGCTTTCTTT
CDR3: CASRKTRGLNTEAFF

size: once
V: TRBV7-2
J: TRBJ1-4
D: TRBD1
DNA: TGTGCCAGCAGCCCCCAGACAGGGAAGAATGAAAAACTGTTTTTT
CDR3: CASSPQTGKNEKLFF

size: few
V: TRBV10-3
J: TRBJ1-6
D: -
DNA: TGTGCCATCCGGGGGGATGGTAATTCACCCCTCCACTTT
CDR3: CAIRGDGNSPLHF

size: -
V: TRBV30
J: TRBJ1-2
D: -
DNA: TGTGCCTGGAGAGTCCTGGGCATCTATGGCTACACCTTC
CDR3: CAWRVLGIYGYTF

size: -
V: TRBV5-1
J: TRBJ2-3
D: TRBD2
DNA: TGCGCCAGCAGCCCCCCTGAACTAGCGATCTCAGATACGCAGTATTTT
CDR3: CASSPPELAISDTQYF

size: -
V: TRBV28
J: TRBJ2-5
D: -
DNA: TGTGCCAGCAGTTTGGGGGGATCTCAAGAGACCCAGTACTTC
CDR3: CASSLGGSQETQYF

size: -
V: TRBV7-9
J: TRBJ2-7
D: -
DNA: TGTGCCAGCAGCCATCCGACAGGCGGTAGCTCCTACGAGCAGTACTTC
CDR3: CASSHPTGGSSYEQYF

size: -
V: TRBV6-5
J: TRBJ2-1
D: TRBD2
DNA: TGTGCCAGCAGTACTAGCGGCTCCTACAATGAGCAGTTCTTC
CDR3: CASSTSGSYNEQFF

size: -
V: TRBV2
J: TRBJ1-6
D: -
DNA: TGTGCCAGCATGCCGGGACACTCTAATTCACCCCTCCACTTT
CDR3: CASMPGHSNSPLHF

size: -
V: TRBV30
J: TRBJ2-3
D: -
DNA: TGTGCCTGGCAGACAGCGACAGATACGCAGTATTTT
CDR3: CAWQTATDTQYF

size: -
V: TRBV6-5
J: TRBJ2-1
D: -
DNA: TGTGCCAGCAGCCGTAATGAGCAGTTCTTC
CDR3: CASSRNEQFF

size: -
V: TRBV4-1
J: TRBJ2-1
D: -
DNA: TGCGCCAGCAGCCCCACTCTAAGCTCCTACAATGAGCAGTTCTTC
CDR3: CASSPTLSSYNEQFF

size: -
V: TRBV28
J: TRBJ1-5
D: TRBD1
DNA: TGTGCCACCATACTACAGGGGGCTAGAGGACAGCCCCAGCATTTT
CDR3: CATILQGARGQPQHF

size: -
V: TRBV25-1
J: TRBJ1-1
D: TRBD1
DNA: TGTGCCAGCAGTGTCTCGGGACAGGGGTATTACACTGAAGCTTTCTTT
CDR3: CASSVSGQGYYTEAFF

size: -
V: TRBV5-1
J: TRBJ1-6
D: -
DNA: TGCGCCAGCAGCTTGGGGCAGAACAATTCACCCCTCCACTTT
CDR3: CASSLGQNNSPLHF

size: -
V: TRBV28
J: TRBJ1-2
D: -
DNA: TGTGCCAGCAGTTTAGAGGTCTCTAACTATGGCTACACCTTC
CDR3: CASSLEVSNYGYTF

size: -
V: TRBV2
J: TRBJ2-2
D: -
DNA: TGTGCCAGCAGTGAGATCGGAGGGTCCACCGGGGAGCTGTTTTTT
CDR3: CASSEIGGSTGELFF

size: -
V: TRBV9
J: TRBJ2-7
D: TRBD1
DNA: TGTGCCAGCAGCCCGCAGACCCGGGACAGGGGTTCTAGCGACGAGCAGTACTTC
CDR3: CASSPQTRDRGSSDEQYF

size: -
V: TRBV28
J: TRBJ1-3
D: -
DNA: TGTGCCAGCAGTTTTGTGGACAGAACCTACTCTGGAAACACCATATATTTT
CDR3: CASSFVDRTYSGNTIYF

size: few
V: TRBV7-2
J: TRBJ1-2
D: TRBD1
DNA: TGTGCCAGCAGCTCCGGCTCGACACAGGGGTATGGCTACACCTTC
CDR3: CASSSGSTQGYGYTF

size: -
V: TRBV4-1
J: TRBJ2-1
D: TRBD1
DNA: TGCGCCAGCAGCCCCCGGGACAGCTCCTACAATGAGCAGTTCTTC
CDR3: CASSPRDSSYNEQFF

size: -
V: TRBV5-1
J: TRBJ2-1
D: TRBD2
DNA: TGCGCCAGCAGCTTGAGCCTCGGTAGCGGGAGTTTTAATGAGCAGTTCTTC
CDR3: CASSLSLGSGSFNEQFF